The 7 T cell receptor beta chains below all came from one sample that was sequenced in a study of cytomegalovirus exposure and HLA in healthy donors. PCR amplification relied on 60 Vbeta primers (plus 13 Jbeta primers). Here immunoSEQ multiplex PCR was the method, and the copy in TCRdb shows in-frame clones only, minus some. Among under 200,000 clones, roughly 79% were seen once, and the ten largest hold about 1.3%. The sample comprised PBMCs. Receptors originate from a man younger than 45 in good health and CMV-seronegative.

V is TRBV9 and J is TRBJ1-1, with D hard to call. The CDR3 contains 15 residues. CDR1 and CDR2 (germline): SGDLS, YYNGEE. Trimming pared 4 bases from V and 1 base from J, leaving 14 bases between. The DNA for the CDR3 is TGTGCCAGCAGCTTTCAACAAGGGAGGAACACTGAAGCTTTCTTT. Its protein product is CASSFQQGRNTEAFF.

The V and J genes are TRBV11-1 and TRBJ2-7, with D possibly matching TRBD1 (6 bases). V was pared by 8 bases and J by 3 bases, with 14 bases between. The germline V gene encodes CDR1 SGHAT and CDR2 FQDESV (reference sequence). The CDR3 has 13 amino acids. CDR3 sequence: CASSRGSDYEQYF. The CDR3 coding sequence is TGTGCCAGCTCGAGGGGGTCAGACTACGAGCAGTACTTC.

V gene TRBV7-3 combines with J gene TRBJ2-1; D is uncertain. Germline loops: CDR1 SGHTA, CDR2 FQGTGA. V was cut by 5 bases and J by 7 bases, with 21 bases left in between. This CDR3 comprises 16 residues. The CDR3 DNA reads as TGTGCCAGCAGCCAACGCGAGGCTAGTCTATGGAATGAGCAGTTCTTC. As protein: CASSQREASLWNEQFF.

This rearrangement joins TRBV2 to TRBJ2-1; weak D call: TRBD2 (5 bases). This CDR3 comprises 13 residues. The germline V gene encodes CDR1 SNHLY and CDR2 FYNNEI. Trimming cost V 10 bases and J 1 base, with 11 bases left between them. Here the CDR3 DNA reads TGTGCCACGAATAAGCGGTCCTACAATGAGCAGTTCTTC. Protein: CATNKRSYNEQFF.

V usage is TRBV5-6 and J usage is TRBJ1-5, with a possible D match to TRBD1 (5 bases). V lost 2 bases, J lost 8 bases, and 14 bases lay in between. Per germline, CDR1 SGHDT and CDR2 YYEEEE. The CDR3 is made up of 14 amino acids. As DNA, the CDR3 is TGTGCCAGCAGCTTTACGGGGGAGAGGGAGCCCCAGCATTTT. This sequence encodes CASSFTGEREPQHF.

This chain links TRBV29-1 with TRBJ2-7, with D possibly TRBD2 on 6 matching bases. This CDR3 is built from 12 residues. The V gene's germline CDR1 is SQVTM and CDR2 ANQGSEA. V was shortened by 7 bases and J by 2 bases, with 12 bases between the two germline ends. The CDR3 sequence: CSARLGTYEQYF. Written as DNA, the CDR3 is TGCAGCGCCCGACTAGGAACCTACGAGCAGTACTTC.

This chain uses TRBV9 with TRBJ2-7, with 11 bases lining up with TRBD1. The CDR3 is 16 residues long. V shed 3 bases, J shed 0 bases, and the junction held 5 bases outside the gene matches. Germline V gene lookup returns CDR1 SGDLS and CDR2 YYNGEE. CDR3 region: CASSGSGTGGSYEQYF. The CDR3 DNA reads TGTGCCAGCAGCGGCTCCGGGACAGGGGGCTCCTACGAGCAGTACTTC. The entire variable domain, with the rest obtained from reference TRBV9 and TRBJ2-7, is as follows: DSGVTQTPKHLITATGQRVTLRCSPRSGDLSVYWYQQSLDQGLQFLIQYYNGEERAKGNILERFSAQQFPDLHSELNLSSLELGDSALYFCASSGSGTGGSYEQYFGPGTRLTVT.